The 7 T cell receptor beta chains below come from one sample, sequenced in a study of siplizumab effects on memory and regulatory T cells. The protocol was immunoSEQ multiplex PCR, while the TCRdb copy is restricted to in-frame clones and leaves out a portion. Of tens of thousands of clones listed, 80% to 95% were seen once; the top ten hold 5.5% to 7.5%. The sequencing sample was made of CD8+ T cells sorted from blood. The receptor set was obtained from a human donor in good health.

The V and J genes are TRBV27 and TRBJ2-7; no clear D. The CDR3 is 13 amino acids. V lost 2 bases and J lost 3, with 8 bases in between. The germline V gene has CDR1 MNHEY and CDR2 SMNVEV (reference sequence). CDR3 amino acids: CASSLGENYEQYF. In DNA, the CDR3 is TGTGCCAGCAGTTTAGGGGAAAACTACGAGCAGTACTTC.

The genes are TRBV7-3 and TRBJ2-7; maybe TRBD2 (6 bases). Per germline, CDR1 SGHTA and CDR2 FQGTGA. Deletions cut 5 bases from V and 4 bases from J, with 18 bases between. The CDR3 runs 15 residues. CDR3 bases: TGTGCCAGCAGCGCCTATGGGGGAGGCCCATACGAGCAGTACTTC. Protein product: CASSAYGGGPYEQYF.

This sequence joins TRBV30 and TRBJ2-1; TRBD2 agrees at 14 bases. With 3 bases clipped from V and 0 bases from J, the junction kept 4 bases outside the gene matches. This CDR3 is 17 amino acids long. The V gene's germline CDR1 is GTSNPN and CDR2 SVGIG (reference sequence). The CDR3 nucleotides read TGTGCCTGGAGAGGACTAGCGGGAGGCTTCTCCTACAATGAGCAGTTCTTC. It specifies CAWRGLAGGFSYNEQFF.

This chain links TRBV7-9 with TRBJ2-5, with TRBD2 matching 8 bases. The V gene end was trimmed by 4 bases and the J gene end by 4 bases; junction bases not matched to a gene: 5. The germline V gene has CDR1 SEHNR and CDR2 FQNEAQ (reference sequence). The length of the CDR3 is 14 residues. The CDR3 is CASSSRTSPETQYF. DNA for the CDR3: TGTGCCAGCAGCTCCCGGACTAGCCCAGAGACCCAGTACTTC.

This chain uses TRBV5-6 with TRBJ1-2; maybe TRBD1 (6 bases). Germline V lookup: CDR1 SGHDT, CDR2 YYEEEE. The CDR3 spans 14 residues. Trimming pared 5 bases from V and 3 bases from J, leaving 14 bases between. Here the CDR3 DNA reads TGTGCCAGCAGGCCTGACAGGACCCACTATGGCTACACCTTC. Translation: CASRPDRTHYGYTF.

This chain uses TRBV7-9 with TRBJ2-7; perhaps TRBD1 as D (5 bases). Germline CDR1 is SEHNR and CDR2 is FQNEAQ (reference sequence). Trimming cost V 5 bases and J 2 bases, with 16 bases left between them. CDR3 length: 15 residues. The chain's CDR3 is CASSPRQLTTYEQYF. The CDR3 nucleotides are TGTGCCAGCAGCCCACGACAGCTTACTACCTACGAGCAGTACTTC.

This chain connects TRBV9 to TRBJ1-2; the D gene is possibly TRBD1 (5 bases). Germline V gene sequence: CDR1 SGDLS, CDR2 YYNGEE. The CDR3 is 15 residues long. V was trimmed by 0 bases and J by 6 bases, leaving 15 bases between them. The DNA for the CDR3 is TGTGCCAGCAGCGTAGGCGGCGGGGCCTCTGATGGCTACACCTTC. Its protein is CASSVGGGASDGYTF. Full variable domain (outside the CDR3, taken from reference TRBV9 and TRBJ1-2): DSGVTQTPKHLITATGQRVTLRCSPRSGDLSVYWYQQSLDQGLQFLIQYYNGEERAKGNILERFSAQQFPDLHSELNLSSLELGDSALYFCASSVGGGASDGYTFGSGTRLTVV.